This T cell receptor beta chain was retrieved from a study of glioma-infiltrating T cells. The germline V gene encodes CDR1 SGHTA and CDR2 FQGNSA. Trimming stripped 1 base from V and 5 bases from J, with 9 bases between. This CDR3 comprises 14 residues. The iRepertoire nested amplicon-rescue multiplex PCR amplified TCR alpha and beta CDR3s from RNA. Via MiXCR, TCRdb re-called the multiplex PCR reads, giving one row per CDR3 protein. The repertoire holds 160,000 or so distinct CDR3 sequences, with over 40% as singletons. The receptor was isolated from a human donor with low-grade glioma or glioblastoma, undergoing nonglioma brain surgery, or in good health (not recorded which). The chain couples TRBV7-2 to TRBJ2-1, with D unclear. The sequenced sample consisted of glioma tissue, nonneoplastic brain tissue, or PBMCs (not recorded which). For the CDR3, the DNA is TGTGCCAGCAGCTTAGTGGCGTGGCACAATGAGCAGTTCTTC. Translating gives CASSLVAWHNEQFF.